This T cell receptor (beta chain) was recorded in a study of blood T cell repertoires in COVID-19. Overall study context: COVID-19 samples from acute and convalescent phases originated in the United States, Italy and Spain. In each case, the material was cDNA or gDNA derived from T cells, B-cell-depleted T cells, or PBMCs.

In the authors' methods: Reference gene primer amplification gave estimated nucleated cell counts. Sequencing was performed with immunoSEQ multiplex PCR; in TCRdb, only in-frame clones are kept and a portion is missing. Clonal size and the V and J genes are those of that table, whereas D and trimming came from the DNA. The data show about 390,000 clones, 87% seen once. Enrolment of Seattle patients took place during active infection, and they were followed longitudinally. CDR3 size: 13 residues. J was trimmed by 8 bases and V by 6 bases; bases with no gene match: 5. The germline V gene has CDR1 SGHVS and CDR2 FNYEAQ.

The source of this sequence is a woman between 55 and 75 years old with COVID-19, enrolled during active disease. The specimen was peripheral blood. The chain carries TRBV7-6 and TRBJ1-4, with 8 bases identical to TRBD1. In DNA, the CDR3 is TGTGCCAGCAGGGGGACAGGAGGGGAAAAACTGTTTTTT. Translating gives CASRGTGGEKLFF.